Each of the 30 T cell receptor beta chains below was sequenced from the same sample in a study of T cell responses to AZD1222 COVID-19 vaccine. Some clones are missing from TCRdb's copy, which holds only in-frame ones; the method was immunoSEQ multiplex PCR. The data show over 130,000 clones, 80% to 95% seen once. Sample: peripheral blood, taken on day 0 of AZD1222 vaccination. These TCRs come from an adult in good health.

On this clone itself: At one end the junction does not follow the germline gene, possibly because of a read error. This chain joins TRBV6-6 and TRBJ1-3, with 10 positions matching TRBD1. This CDR3 comprises 13 residues. Germline V gene lookup returns CDR1 MNHNY and CDR2 SVGAGI (reference sequence). Here the CDR3 DNA reads TGTGCCAGCAGTTCCTGGGGACAGGGGCTCGGGAATTTT. Its protein is CASSSWGQGLGNF.

V usage is TRBV6-5 and J usage is TRBJ2-1; D is unclear. The CDR3 is 15 residues long. Trimming cost V 0 bases and J 2 bases, with 8 bases left between them. Germline CDR1 reads MNHEY; CDR2 reads SVGAGI. Here the CDR3 DNA reads TGTGCCAGCAGTTACTCTCCGAACACCTACAATGAGCAGTTCTTC. Protein sequence: CASSYSPNTYNEQFF.

The V and J genes are TRBV5-8 and TRBJ1-1; TRBD1 agrees at 7 bases. Germline CDR1 reads SGHTS; CDR2 reads YDEGEE. The ends lost 4 bases at V and 3 bases at J; junction bases unmatched: 18. CDR3 size: 18 residues. For the CDR3, the DNA is TGTGCCAGCAGCCCCGCGTCATTTCAGGGGGGTGTACACACTGAAGCTTTCTTT. The encoded protein is CASSPASFQGGVHTEAFF.

The V call is TRBV6-2 or TRBV6-3, the J call TRBJ1-1; D unresolved. Germline lookup yields CDR1 MNHEY and CDR2 SVGEGT. The CDR3 runs to 18 residues. Trimming left V 3 bases short and J 2 bases short, with 22 bases between. CDR3: CASSYALEGSIVNTEAFF. The CDR3 DNA follows: TGTGCCAGCAGTTATGCCTTGGAGGGTAGCATCGTTAACACTGAAGCTTTCTTT.

The chain recombines TRBV3-1 (or the pseudogene TRBV3-2) with TRBJ1-5; D gene uncertain. Germline CDR1 is LGHDT and CDR2 is YNNKEL (reference sequence). Trimming cost V 1 base and J 6 bases, with 10 bases left between them. CDR3 length equals 14 residues. CDR3 DNA: TGTGCCAGCAGCCAAGTATCCTCGGGTCAGCCCCAGCATTTT. This codes for CASSQVSSGQPQHF.

The chain recombines TRBV10-3 with TRBJ1-1; unclear D gene. CDR1 is ENHRY, CDR2 SYGVKD, per germline. This CDR3 is built from 15 residues. The V gene lost 0 bases and the J gene lost 1 base, with 9 bases spanning the gap. The CDR3 DNA reads TGTGCCATCAGTGAGTCGCAGTTGGGGAACACTGAAGCTTTCTTT. Translating gives CAISESQLGNTEAFF.

The chain recombines TRBV24-1 with TRBJ2-4; D not certain. This CDR3 is built from 16 residues. Trimming took off 2 bases at V and 0 bases at J, with 10 bases between the two ends. The germline gives CDR1 KGHDR, CDR2 SFDVKD. CDR3 protein: CATSDSSDLAKNIQYF. The CDR3 nucleotides read TGTGCCACCAGTGATTCCTCCGACTTAGCCAAAAACATTCAGTACTTC.

The chain links TRBV5-5 to TRBJ2-1; D ambiguous. V was shortened by 2 bases and J by 6 bases, with 6 bases between the two germline ends. The CDR3 has 12 residues. Germline lookup yields CDR1 SGHKS and CDR2 YYEKEE (reference sequence). The CDR3 bases are TGTGCCAGCAGCTTTGTCGGCAATGAGCAGTTCTTC. This codes for CASSFVGNEQFF.

The genes are TRBV7-2 and TRBJ1-1; the match to TRBD1 covers 7 bases. CDR1 SGHTA and CDR2 FQGNSA come from the germline V gene. V shed 8 bases, J shed 2 bases, and the junction held 5 bases outside the gene matches. There are 13 residues in the CDR3. DNA of the CDR3: TGTGCCAGCGGGACAGTGGCTAACACTGAAGCTTTCTTT. This sequence encodes CASGTVANTEAFF. Drawing the rest from reference TRBV7-2 and TRBJ1-1, the complete variable domain is GAGVSQSPSNKVTEKGKDVELRCDPISGHTALYWYRQSLGQGLEFLIYFQGNSAPDKSGLPSDRFSAERTGGSVSTLTIQRTQQEDSAVYLCASGTVANTEAFFGQGTRLTVV.

This chain uses TRBV27 with TRBJ1-5; D is unresolved. CDR1 and CDR2 from the germline V gene are MNHEY and SMNVEV (reference sequence). Trimming took off 3 bases at V and 1 base at J, with 4 bases between the two ends. The CDR3 runs to 13 residues. The CDR3 sequence is CASSLWSNQPQHF. In nucleotides, the CDR3 is TGTGCCAGCAGTTTGTGGAGCAATCAGCCCCAGCATTTT.

The CDR3 DNA reads as TGTGCCAGCAGCTGGACTAGCGGGGATATCTACGAGCAGTACTTC. Translating it yields CASSWTSGDIYEQYF. The genes are TRBV7-2 and TRBJ2-7; 12 nucleotides agree with TRBD2. Per germline, CDR1 SGHTA and CDR2 FQGNSA. The ends lost 4 bases at V and 3 bases at J; junction bases unmatched: 4. This CDR3 region has 15 residues. The whole variable domain, remainder taken from reference TRBV7-2 and TRBJ2-7, is GAGVSQSPSNKVTEKGKDVELRCDPISGHTALYWYRQSLGQGLEFLIYFQGNSAPDKSGLPSDRFSAERTGGSVSTLTIQRTQQEDSAVYLCASSWTSGDIYEQYFGPGTRLTVT.

V usage is TRBV5-3 and J usage is TRBJ1-1; no definite D call. TRBV5-3 counts as an open reading frame of uncertain function. The CDR3 loop spans 13 amino acids. Trimming removed 1 base from V and 0 bases from J, with 4 bases in between. This chain's CDR3 is CARSLSMNTEAFF. In DNA form, the CDR3 reads TGTGCCAGAAGCTTGAGTATGAACACTGAAGCTTTCTTT.

The rearrangement links TRBV5-1 to TRBJ2-2; 8 nucleotides match TRBD1. Germline V gives CDR1 SGHRS, CDR2 YFSETQ. J gave up 3 bases and V 9 bases, and 10 bases lay outside the gene matches. The CDR3 consists of 15 residues. The CDR3 bases are TGCGCCACCAAAAAGGGGACAGGTGACACCGGGGAGCTGTTTTTT. This encodes CATKKGTGDTGELFF.

The chain carries TRBV6-5 and TRBJ2-1; D gene uncertain. V gave up 5 bases and J gave up 5 bases, with 10 bases separating them. The CDR3 covers 13 residues. In germline, CDR1 is MNHEY, CDR2 SVGAGI. CDR3 DNA sequence: TGTGCCAGCAGTCACGTACCAGACAATGAGCAGTTCTTC. This codes for CASSHVPDNEQFF.

The V and J genes are TRBV19 and TRBJ2-7; 7 nucleotides line up with TRBD1. This CDR3 comprises 14 residues. Germline V lookup: CDR1 LNHDA, CDR2 SQIVND (reference sequence). V shed 6 bases and J 2 bases; nucleotides not matched to a gene: 7. The CDR3 loop reads CASSQGGQAYEQYF. DNA of the CDR3: TGTGCCAGTAGCCAAGGAGGACAGGCCTACGAGCAGTACTTC.

This rearrangement joins TRBV25-1 to TRBJ2-7; 8 nucleotides align to TRBD1. The junction had 7 bases not matched to a gene; V was cut back by 1 base and J by 5 bases. The CDR3 has 15 residues. Germline assignment: CDR1 MGHDK and CDR2 SYGVNS. Written as DNA, the CDR3 is TGTGCCAGCAGTGAATTCGGCAGGGGGCTTCACGAGCAGTACTTC. The encoded protein is CASSEFGRGLHEQYF.

This chain connects TRBV10-1 to TRBJ1-3; D call uncertain. Germline values: CDR1 WNHNN, CDR2 SYGVQD (reference sequence). CDR3 length equals 15 residues. Deletions cut 5 bases from V and 0 bases from J, with 11 bases between. CDR3 in DNA: TGCGCCAGCAGTTCCGGACTGAACTCTGGAAACACCATATATTTT. This codes for CASSSGLNSGNTIYF.

This chain joins TRBV15 and TRBJ1-6, with 8 bases aligning to TRBD1. The CDR3 consists of 14 residues. CDR1 LNHNV and CDR2 YYDKDF come from the germline V gene (reference sequence). V was pared by 5 bases and J by 10 bases, with 7 bases of the junction left unmatched. This CDR3 reads CATSRGQGRSPLHF. CDR3 bases: TGTGCCACCAGCCGTGGACAGGGAAGGTCACCCCTCCACTTT.

The CDR3, as DNA: TGTGCCAGCAGTTTACCCAGCGGTGCAGGGACGCAGTATTTT. Translation: CASSLPSGAGTQYF. This chain links TRBV28 with TRBJ2-3; D is perhaps TRBD1 or TRBD2 (5 bases each). Trimming left V 2 bases short and J 9 bases short, with 15 bases between. The CDR3 has 14 residues. Per germline, CDR1 MDHEN and CDR2 SYDVKM.

J is TRBJ2-3 and V is TRBV15; TRBD1 is a possible D gene (5 bases). The CDR3 has 16 residues. Trimming left V 0 bases short and J 4 bases short, with 14 bases between. CDR1 is LNHNV and CDR2 is YYDKDF in the germline V gene (reference sequence). CDR3: CATSRDSGFGADTQYF. The CDR3 DNA sequence: TGTGCCACCAGCAGAGATTCAGGGTTTGGGGCAGATACGCAGTATTTT.

The chain combines TRBV7-9 with TRBJ2-7; 8 nucleotides line up with TRBD2. There are 14 residues in the CDR3. CDR1 SEHNR and CDR2 FQNEAQ come from the germline V gene (reference sequence). Trimming cost V 2 bases and J 6 bases; bases outside gene matches: 6. The CDR3: CASSLFSGVGEQYF. As DNA, the CDR3 is TGTGCCAGCAGCTTATTTAGCGGGGTAGGCGAGCAGTACTTC. The variable domain in full, with the rest retrieved from reference TRBV7-9 and TRBJ2-7, is DTGVSQNPRHKITKRGQNVTFRCDPISEHNRLYWYRQTLGQGPEFLTYFQNEAQLEKSRLLSDRFSAERPKGSFSTLEIQRTEQGDSAMYLCASSLFSGVGEQYFGPGTRLTVT.

The chain has TRBV2 and TRBJ2-7; weak D call: TRBD1 (5 bases). CDR1 is SNHLY, CDR2 FYNNEI, per germline. Trimming took 2 bases from V and 2 from J, leaving 10 bases between them. The CDR3 consists of 14 residues. Here the CDR3 DNA reads TGTGCCAGCAGTGAAAGGGGTACCCCCTACGAGCAGTACTTC. Translation: CASSERGTPYEQYF. Full variable domain (remainder filled in from reference TRBV2 and TRBJ2-7): EPEVTQTPSHQVTQMGQEVILRCVPISNHLYFYWYRQILGQKVEFLVSFYNNEISEKSEIFDDQFSVERPDGSNFTLKIRSTKLEDSAMYFCASSERGTPYEQYFGPGTRLTVT.

The chain employs TRBV27 and TRBJ2-3, with D perhaps being TRBD1 or TRBD2 (5 bases each). This CDR3 comprises 15 residues. Deletions cut 2 bases from V and 2 bases from J, with 11 bases between. Germline-derived CDR1 and CDR2 are MNHEY and SMNVEV (reference sequence). CDR3 bases: TGTGCCAGCAGTTTAGAACGTGGGACCACAGATACGCAGTATTTT. It codes for CASSLERGTTDTQYF.

This clone was counted a single time. The chain employs TRBV6-1 and TRBJ2-1, with D unresolved. Germline loops: CDR1 MNHNS, CDR2 SASEGT. The CDR3 length is 14 residues. V was cut by 2 bases and J by 6 bases, with 11 bases left in between. The CDR3 reads CASSESILGNEQFF. In DNA form, the CDR3 reads TGTGCCAGCAGTGAAAGTATCCTCGGCAATGAGCAGTTCTTC.

This chain connects TRBV2 to TRBJ1-2; no definite D call. Germline V gene lookup returns CDR1 SNHLY and CDR2 FYNNEI. The CDR3 loop spans 14 amino acids. Trimming took off 2 bases at V and 4 bases at J, with 11 bases between the two ends. CDR3 amino acids: CASSESGQIYGYTF. The CDR3 coding sequence is TGTGCCAGCAGTGAATCGGGCCAGATCTATGGCTACACCTTC.

The V gene is TRBV18, the J gene TRBJ1-1, with D perhaps matching TRBD1 (5 bases). CDR1 is KGHSH, CDR2 LQKENI, per germline. CDR3 length: 14 amino acids. The V and J ends lost 3 bases and 5 bases respectively, with 13 bases between them. The DNA for the CDR3 is TGTGCCAGCTCACCGCGGACGGGGGGAACTGAAGCTTTCTTT. Residues: CASSPRTGGTEAFF.

The chain employs TRBV7-2 and TRBJ1-5; D is ambiguous. The CDR3 totals 16 residues. V lost 5 bases, J lost 0 bases, and 14 bases lay in between. CDR1 SGHTA and CDR2 FQGNSA come from the germline V gene. The CDR3 region is CASSLGRTNSNQPQHF. DNA for the CDR3: TGTGCCAGCAGCCTAGGACGGACGAATAGCAATCAGCCCCAGCATTTT.

V and J are TRBV21-1 and TRBJ1-6; the D call in the table, TRBD1, was not verified against the DNA. TRBV21-1 is flagged as a pseudogene. This CDR3 contains 18 residues. The CDR3 reads CARAKGVRESSYNSPLHF. The CDR3, as DNA: TGTGCCAGGGCGAAGGGGGTGAGGGAAAGCTCCTATAATTCACCCCTCCACTTT.

In this sample, this clone turned up once. The chain's CDR3 is CASSRGTASSGNTIYF. The CDR3 bases are TGTGCCAGCAGCCGTGGGACAGCCTCCTCTGGAAACACCATATATTTT. The rearrangement uses TRBV11-2 and TRBJ1-3, with 7 positions matching TRBD1. The CDR3 consists of 16 residues. The germline CDR1 and CDR2 sequences are SGHAT and FQNNGV. The ends lost 5 bases at V and 0 bases at J; junction bases unmatched: 7. The complete variable domain, with remaining parts taken from reference TRBV11-2 and TRBJ1-3, reads EAGVAQSPRYKIIEKRQSVAFWCNPISGHATLYWYQQILGQGPKLLIQFQNNGVVDDSQLPKDRFSAERLKGVDSTLKIQPAKLEDSAVYLCASSRGTASSGNTIYFGEGSWLTVV.

J is TRBJ2-3 and V is TRBV18; D not resolved. Trimming took off 1 base at V and 7 bases at J, with 6 bases between the two ends. Germline V gene data show CDR1 as KGHSH and CDR2 as LQKENI. The CDR3 spans 12 residues. The CDR3 sequence is CASSPLVNTQYF. The CDR3 DNA follows: TGTGCCAGCTCACCACTTGTTAATACGCAGTATTTT.